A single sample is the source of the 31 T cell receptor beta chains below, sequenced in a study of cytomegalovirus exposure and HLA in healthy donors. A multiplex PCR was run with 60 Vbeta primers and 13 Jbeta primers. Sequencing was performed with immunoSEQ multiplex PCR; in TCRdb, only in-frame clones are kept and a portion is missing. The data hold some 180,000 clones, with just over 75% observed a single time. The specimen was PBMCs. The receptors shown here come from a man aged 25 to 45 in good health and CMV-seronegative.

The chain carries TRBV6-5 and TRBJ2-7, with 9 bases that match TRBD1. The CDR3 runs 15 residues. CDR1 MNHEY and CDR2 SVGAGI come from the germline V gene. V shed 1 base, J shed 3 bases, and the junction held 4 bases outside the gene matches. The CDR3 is CASSYFGQGNYEQYF. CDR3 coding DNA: TGTGCCAGCAGTTACTTCGGACAGGGGAACTACGAGCAGTACTTC.

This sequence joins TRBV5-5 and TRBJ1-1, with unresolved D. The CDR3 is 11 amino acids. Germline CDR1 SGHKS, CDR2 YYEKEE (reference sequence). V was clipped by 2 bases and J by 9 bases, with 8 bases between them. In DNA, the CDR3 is TGTGCCAGCAGCTTCGACAAGAAAGCTTTCTTT. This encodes CASSFDKKAFF.

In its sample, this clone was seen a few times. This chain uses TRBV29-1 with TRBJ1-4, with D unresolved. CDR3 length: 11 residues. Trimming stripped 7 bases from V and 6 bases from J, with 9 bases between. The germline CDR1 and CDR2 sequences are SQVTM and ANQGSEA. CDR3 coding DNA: TGCAGCGCCGGAGTTGATGAAAAACTGTTTTTT. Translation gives CSAGVDEKLFF.

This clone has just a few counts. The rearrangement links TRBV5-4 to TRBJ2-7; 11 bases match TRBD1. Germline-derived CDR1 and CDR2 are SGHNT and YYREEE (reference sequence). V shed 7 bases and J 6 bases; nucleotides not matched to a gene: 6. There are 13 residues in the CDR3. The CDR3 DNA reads TGTGCCAGCTCGGTGGACAGGGGGCCCGAGCAGTACTTC. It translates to CASSVDRGPEQYF.

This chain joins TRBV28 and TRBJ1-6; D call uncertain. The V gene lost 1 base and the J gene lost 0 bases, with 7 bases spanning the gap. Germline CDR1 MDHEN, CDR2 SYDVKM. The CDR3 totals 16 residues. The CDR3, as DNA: TGTGCCAGCAGTTTATTTCCCAGCTCCTATAATTCACCCCTCCACTTT. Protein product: CASSLFPSSYNSPLHF. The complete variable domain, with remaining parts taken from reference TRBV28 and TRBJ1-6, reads DVKVTQSSRYLVKRTGEKVFLECVQDMDHENMFWYRQDPGLGLRLIYFSYDVKMKEKGDIPEGYSVSREKKERFSLILESASTNQTSMYLCASSLFPSSYNSPLHFGNGTRLTVT.

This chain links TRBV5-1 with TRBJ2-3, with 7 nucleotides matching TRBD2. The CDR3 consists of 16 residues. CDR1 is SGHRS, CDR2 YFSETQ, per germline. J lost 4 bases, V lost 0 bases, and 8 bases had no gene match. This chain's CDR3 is CASSLAAREKPDTQYF. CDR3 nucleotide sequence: TGCGCCAGCAGCTTGGCGGCGCGGGAGAAGCCAGATACGCAGTATTTT.

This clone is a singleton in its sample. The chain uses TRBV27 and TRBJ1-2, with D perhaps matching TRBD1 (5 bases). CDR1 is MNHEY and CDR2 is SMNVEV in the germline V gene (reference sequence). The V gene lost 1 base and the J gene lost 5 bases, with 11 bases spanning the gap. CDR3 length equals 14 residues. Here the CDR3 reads CASSLLGGIYGYTF. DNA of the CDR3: TGTGCCAGCAGTTTATTGGGGGGAATATATGGCTACACCTTC.

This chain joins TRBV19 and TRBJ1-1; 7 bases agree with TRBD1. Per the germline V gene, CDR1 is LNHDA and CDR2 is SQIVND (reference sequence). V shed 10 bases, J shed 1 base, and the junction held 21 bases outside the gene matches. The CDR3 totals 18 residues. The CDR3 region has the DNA TGTGCCACCAGCTTTCCCCCCCACACAGGGGCGACGAACACTGAAGCTTTCTTT. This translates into CATSFPPHTGATNTEAFF.

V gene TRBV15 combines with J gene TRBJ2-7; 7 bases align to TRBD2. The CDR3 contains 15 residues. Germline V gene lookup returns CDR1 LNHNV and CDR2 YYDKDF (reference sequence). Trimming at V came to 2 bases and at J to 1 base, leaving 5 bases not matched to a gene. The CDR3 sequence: CATSRSGTTSYEQYF. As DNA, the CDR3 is TGTGCCACCAGCAGATCCGGGACTACTTCCTACGAGCAGTACTTC. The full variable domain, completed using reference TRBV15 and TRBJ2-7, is DAMVIQNPRYQVTQFGKPVTLSCSQTLNHNVMYWYQQKSSQAPKLLFHYYDKDFNNEADTPDNFQSRRPNTSFCFLDIRSPGLGDTAMYLCATSRSGTTSYEQYFGPGTRLTVT.

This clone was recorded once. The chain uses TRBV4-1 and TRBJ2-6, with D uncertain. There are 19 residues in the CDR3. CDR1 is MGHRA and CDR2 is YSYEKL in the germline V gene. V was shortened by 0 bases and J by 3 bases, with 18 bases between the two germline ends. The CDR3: CASSQDPQSQVSGANVLTF. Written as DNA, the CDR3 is TGCGCCAGCAGCCAAGACCCACAATCCCAGGTTAGTGGGGCCAACGTCCTGACTTTC.

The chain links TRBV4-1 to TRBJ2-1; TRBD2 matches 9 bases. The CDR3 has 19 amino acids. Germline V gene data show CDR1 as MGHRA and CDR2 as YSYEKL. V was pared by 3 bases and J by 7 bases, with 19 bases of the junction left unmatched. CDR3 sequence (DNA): TGCGCCAGCAGCCAGGAAGGGGATAGTAACAGACTAGCGGATAATGAGCAGTTCTTC. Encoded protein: CASSQEGDSNRLADNEQFF.

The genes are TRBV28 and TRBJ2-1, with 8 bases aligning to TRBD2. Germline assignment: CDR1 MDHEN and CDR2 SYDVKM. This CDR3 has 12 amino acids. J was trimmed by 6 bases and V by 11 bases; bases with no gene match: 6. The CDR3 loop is CAGAGVGNEQFF. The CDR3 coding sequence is TGTGCCGGAGCGGGAGTGGGCAATGAGCAGTTCTTC.

As DNA, the CDR3 is TGTGCCAGCAGTTCGGGACTAGCGGGGCTGGGGTCCTACGAGCAGTACTTC. Its protein product is CASSSGLAGLGSYEQYF. The chain has TRBV28 and TRBJ2-7, with 13 positions matching TRBD2. J was trimmed by 1 base and V by 4 bases; bases with no gene match: 7. The CDR3 loop spans 17 amino acids. The germline CDR1 and CDR2 sequences are MDHEN and SYDVKM. The full variable domain, its missing parts supplied by reference TRBV28 and TRBJ2-7, is DVKVTQSSRYLVKRTGEKVFLECVQDMDHENMFWYRQDPGLGLRLIYFSYDVKMKEKGDIPEGYSVSREKKERFSLILESASTNQTSMYLCASSSGLAGLGSYEQYFGPGTRLTVT.

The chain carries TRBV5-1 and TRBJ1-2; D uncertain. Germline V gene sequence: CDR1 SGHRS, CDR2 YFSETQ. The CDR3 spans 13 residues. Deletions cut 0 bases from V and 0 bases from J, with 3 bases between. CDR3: CASSLGANYGYTF. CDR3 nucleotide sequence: TGCGCCAGCAGCTTGGGAGCTAACTATGGCTACACCTTC.

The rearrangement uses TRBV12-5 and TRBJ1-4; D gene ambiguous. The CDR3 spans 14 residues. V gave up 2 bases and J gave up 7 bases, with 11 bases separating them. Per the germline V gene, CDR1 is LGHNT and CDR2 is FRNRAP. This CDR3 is CASGLSGVAEKLFF. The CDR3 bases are TGTGCTAGTGGTTTGTCCGGGGTAGCTGAAAAACTGTTTTTT.

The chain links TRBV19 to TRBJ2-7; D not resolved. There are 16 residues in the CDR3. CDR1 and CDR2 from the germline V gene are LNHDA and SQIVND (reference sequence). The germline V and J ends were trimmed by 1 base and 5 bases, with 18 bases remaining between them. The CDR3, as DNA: TGTGCCAGTAGTATAGTAAAGGTTCGGAGCCGCCACGAGCAGTACTTC. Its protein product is CASSIVKVRSRHEQYF.

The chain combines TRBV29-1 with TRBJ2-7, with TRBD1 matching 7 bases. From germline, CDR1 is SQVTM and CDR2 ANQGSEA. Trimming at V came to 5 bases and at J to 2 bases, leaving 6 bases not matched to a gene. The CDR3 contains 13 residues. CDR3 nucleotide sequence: TGCAGCGTTCGCGACAGGGATACCTACGAGCAGTACTTC. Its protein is CSVRDRDTYEQYF.

The CDR3 spells CASSGGGRNQPQHF. CDR3 sequence (DNA): TGTGCCAGCAGCGGCGGGGGCAGGAATCAGCCCCAGCATTTT. This chain uses TRBV5-6 with TRBJ1-5; TRBD1 might be the D (6 bases). The CDR3 is 14 amino acids. Deletions cut 4 bases from V and 4 bases from J, with 12 bases between. Germline V gene sequence: CDR1 SGHDT, CDR2 YYEEEE.

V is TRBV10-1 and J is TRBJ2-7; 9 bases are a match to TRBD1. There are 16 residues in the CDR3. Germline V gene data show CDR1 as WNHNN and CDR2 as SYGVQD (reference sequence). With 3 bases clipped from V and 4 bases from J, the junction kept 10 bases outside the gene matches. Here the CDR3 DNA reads TGCGCCAGCAGTGATAGTCAGGACAGGGGACTGTACGAGCAGTACTTC. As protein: CASSDSQDRGLYEQYF.

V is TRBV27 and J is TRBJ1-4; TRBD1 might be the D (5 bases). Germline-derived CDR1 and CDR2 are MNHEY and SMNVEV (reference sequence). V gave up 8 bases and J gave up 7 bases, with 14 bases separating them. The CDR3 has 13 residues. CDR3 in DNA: TGTGCCAGCCAAGACAGCCCTTCTGAAAAACTGTTTTTT. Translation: CASQDSPSEKLFF. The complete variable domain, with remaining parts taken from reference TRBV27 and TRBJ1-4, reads EAQVTQNPRYLITVTGKKLTVTCSQNMNHEYMSWYRQDPGLGLRQIYYSMNVEVTDKGDVPEGYKVSRKEKRNFPLILESPSPNQTSLYFCASQDSPSEKLFFGSGTQLSVL.

The CDR3 bases are TGTGCCAGCAGCCCCCGGGAGGGTAAGAATCAGCCCCAGCATTTT. Translation gives CASSPREGKNQPQHF. The chain employs TRBV27 and TRBJ1-5; D remains unclear. This CDR3 has 15 amino acids. Trimming removed 6 bases at V and 4 bases at J, with 16 bases between. Germline V gene data show CDR1 as MNHEY and CDR2 as SMNVEV (reference sequence).

The CDR3 is CASSEQGDEQYF. The CDR3 bases are TGTGCCAGCAGCGAACAGGGGGACGAGCAGTACTTC. J is TRBJ2-7 and V is TRBV9, with 8 bases matching TRBD1. From germline, CDR1 is SGDLS and CDR2 YYNGEE. V trimming: 3 bases; J trimming: 5 bases; junction bases outside the gene matches: 1. The CDR3 length is 12 residues.

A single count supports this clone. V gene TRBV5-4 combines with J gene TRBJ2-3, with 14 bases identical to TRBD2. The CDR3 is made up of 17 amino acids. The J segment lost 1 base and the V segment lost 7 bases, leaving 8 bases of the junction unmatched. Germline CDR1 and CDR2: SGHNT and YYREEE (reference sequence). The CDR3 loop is CASRGTSGSKGTDTQYF. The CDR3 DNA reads TGTGCCAGCCGCGGGACTAGCGGGAGTAAGGGCACAGATACGCAGTATTTT.

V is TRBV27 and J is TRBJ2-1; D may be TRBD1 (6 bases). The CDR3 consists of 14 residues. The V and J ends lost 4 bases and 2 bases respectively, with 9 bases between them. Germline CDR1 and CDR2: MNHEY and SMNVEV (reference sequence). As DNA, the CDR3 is TGTGCCAGCAGTTGGGACATGACCTACAATGAGCAGTTCTTC. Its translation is CASSWDMTYNEQFF.

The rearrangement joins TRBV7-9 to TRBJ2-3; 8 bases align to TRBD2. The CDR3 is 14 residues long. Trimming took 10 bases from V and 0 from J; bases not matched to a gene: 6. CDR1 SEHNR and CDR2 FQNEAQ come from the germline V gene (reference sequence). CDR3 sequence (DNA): TGTGCCACCGGAACGGGGGGGAGCACAGATACGCAGTATTTT. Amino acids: CATGTGGSTDTQYF.

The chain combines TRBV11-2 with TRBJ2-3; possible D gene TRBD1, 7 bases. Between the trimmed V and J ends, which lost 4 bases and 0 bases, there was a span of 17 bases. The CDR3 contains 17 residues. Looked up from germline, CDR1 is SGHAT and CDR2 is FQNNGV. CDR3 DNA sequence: TGTGCCAGCAGCTCTAGGGGGGACAGTTCTAGCACAGATACGCAGTATTTT. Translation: CASSSRGDSSSTDTQYF. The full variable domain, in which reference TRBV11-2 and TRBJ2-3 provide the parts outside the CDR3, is EAGVAQSPRYKIIEKRQSVAFWCNPISGHATLYWYQQILGQGPKLLIQFQNNGVVDDSQLPKDRFSAERLKGVDSTLKIQPAKLEDSAVYLCASSSRGDSSSTDTQYFGPGTRLTVL.

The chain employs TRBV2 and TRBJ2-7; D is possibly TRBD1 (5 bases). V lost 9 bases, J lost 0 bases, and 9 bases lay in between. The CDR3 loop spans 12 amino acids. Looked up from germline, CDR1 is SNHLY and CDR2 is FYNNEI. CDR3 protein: CASTGTSYEQYF. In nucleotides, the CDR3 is TGTGCCAGTACAGGAACCTCCTACGAGCAGTACTTC. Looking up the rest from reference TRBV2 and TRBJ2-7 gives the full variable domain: EPEVTQTPSHQVTQMGQEVILRCVPISNHLYFYWYRQILGQKVEFLVSFYNNEISEKSEIFDDQFSVERPDGSNFTLKIRSTKLEDSAMYFCASTGTSYEQYFGPGTRLTVT.

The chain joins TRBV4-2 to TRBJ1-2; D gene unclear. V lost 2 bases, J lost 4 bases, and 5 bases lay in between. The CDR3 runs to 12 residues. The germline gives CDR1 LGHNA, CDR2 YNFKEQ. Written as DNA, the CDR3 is TGTGCCAGCAGCCAACCCAGCTATGGCTACACCTTC. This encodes CASSQPSYGYTF.

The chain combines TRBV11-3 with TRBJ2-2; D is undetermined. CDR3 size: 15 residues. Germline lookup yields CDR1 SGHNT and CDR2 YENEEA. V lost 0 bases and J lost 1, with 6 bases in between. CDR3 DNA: TGTGCCAGCAGCTTAGATACCGGGAACACCGGGGAGCTGTTTTTT. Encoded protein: CASSLDTGNTGELFF.

CDR3: CASSAGTQPGDTEAFF. The DNA of the CDR3 is TGTGCCAGCAGTGCCGGGACTCAGCCTGGGGACACTGAAGCTTTCTTT. The chain carries TRBV5-4 and TRBJ1-1, with D possibly TRBD1 on 5 matching bases. The germline CDR1 and CDR2 sequences are SGHNT and YYREEE (reference sequence). CDR3 length equals 16 residues. The V gene lost 5 bases and the J gene lost 3 bases, with 20 bases spanning the gap.

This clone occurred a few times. CDR3 residues: CASRPQGDGNTEAFF. The CDR3 nucleotides are TGTGCCAGCAGACCCCAGGGGGACGGGAACACTGAAGCTTTCTTT. The J gene is TRBJ1-1, the V gene TRBV2; 7 bases map to TRBD1. Germline CDR1 is SNHLY and CDR2 is FYNNEI. CDR3 size: 15 residues. Trimming took 6 bases from V and 1 from J; bases not matched to a gene: 8.